This T cell receptor (beta chain) was recovered during a study of T cells in Graves' hyperthyroidism and ophthalmopathy (dated by TCRdb to about 2019). Study-level background: Peripheral blood was sampled at the time of initial diagnosis, prior to any treatment. To identify distinguishing TCR V-J signatures, a discovery cohort of about 100 patients was used, comprising under 45 with Graves' ophthalmopathy and around 60 with stable Graves' hyperthyroidism. Whether ophthalmopathy could be predicted prospectively was tested in an independent validation cohort made up of some 20 hyperthyroidism patients plus 17 patients who later progressed to ophthalmopathy. The approximately 98 discovery patients were randomly divided into training and test sets at a 7:3 ratio. The study also compared thyroid tissue and blood T-cell repertoires from about six Graves' hyperthyroidism patients. Following sampling, methimazole starting at 30 mg daily was given to hyperthyroidism patients, and high-dose intravenous methylprednisolone was given to ophthalmopathy patients. The paper reports TCR Vbeta CDR3 sequencing of roughly 140 peripheral blood samples: fewer than 50 ophthalmopathy, around 80 hyperthyroidism and about 17 progressor patients. What the study reported, not specific to this receptor: Blood samples also contained most of the expanded thyroid clonotypes (frequency above 0.001), which suggests that blood repertoires may reflect thyroid immune responses. A 13 V-J signature model separated ophthalmopathy from stable hyperthyroidism, with around 90% sensitivity and 81.08% specificity in cross-validation and 80%/75% in testing. No statistical method was used to set the sample size in advance, and investigators knew the group allocation. In validation, progression to ophthalmopathy was predicted by the model with 70.59% sensitivity and roughly 72% specificity, a median of approximately 7.1 months before onset.

Amplification of TCR beta CDR3 regions was carried out from RNA transcripts. The first round of RT-PCR for the TCR CDR3 was performed with the HTBI primer set and the Qiagen OneStep RT-PCR kit. A second multiplex PCR round built the libraries, followed by size selection and purification. Libraries were sequenced paired-end with 100 bp reads on an Illumina HiSeq2000. In the paper's pipeline: Raw data were processed with SOAPnuke, discarding reads with adapters, uncalled bases, mean Phred below 15, or no exact constant-primer or identifier match. High-quality paired reads were merged with COPE v1.2.5, and unique nucleotide sequences were defined as clonotypes. Clonotypes were aligned to IMGT TRBV, TRBD and TRBJ reference segments using MiTCR v1.1. Only V-J combinations with frequency above 0.0001, covering roughly 99% of repertoires, were analysed. A TCS score was defined as the ratio between F50 (clonal expansion) and ExV (chaos), using BLOSUM62-based TCRdist between CDR3 peptides within each V-J. Welch's t-statistics and random forest reduced 450 to 600 V-J features to 10 to 15, which were used in a naive Bayes classifier (R e1071). TCRdb itself trimmed the public reads at Q25 with fastp, ran MiXCR and retained productive beta chains. Here each entry gathers all rows of one CDR3 protein and keeps the most common genes and DNA. The V and J calls here are based on TCRdb, not the publication. The sample profile shows around 380,000 distinct CDR3 sequences; roughly 12% of them were found once. The ten biggest clones cover under 25% of the sample.

The CDR1 and CDR2 encoded by the germline V gene (reference sequence) are LNHDA and SQIVND. The germline ends are 8 bases apart after V is trimmed by 5 bases and J by 4 bases. Including cysteine and phenylalanine, the CDR3 has 12 amino acids. Just CDR3 DNA is preserved here, 36 bases in frame from base 1. Hyperthyroidism patients were aged 18 to 65 years and newly diagnosed, with disease duration of less than 2 months. The study excluded patients with uncontrolled infections, other autoimmune diseases, pregnancy or lactation. Diagnoses relied on clinical symptoms, serum thyroxine and TRAb, thyroid ultrasound and orbital computed tomography. For progressor patients, blood was drawn at the first diagnosis of hyperthyroidism, before any ophthalmopathy symptoms had appeared. PBMCs were separated from roughly 10 ml of fresh peripheral blood using Ficoll-Paque density gradient centrifugation. Patients classed as progressors first received a Graves' hyperthyroidism diagnosis and then went on to develop ophthalmopathy during follow-up. Total RNA was extracted using Trizol reagent, and RNA quality was assessed on an Agilent 2100 Bioanalyzer.

Only a few counts were recorded for this clonotype. This receptor's antigen is unknown. No per-base quality is available; no much larger clone lies one base away. This TCR was sampled from a man younger than 45 with Graves' hyperthyroidism that later progressed to Graves' ophthalmopathy. The rearranged chain carries TRBV19 and TRBJ1-2; no D gene is confidently identified. The sequencing input was blood. For the CDR3, the sequence is CASSLEFYGYTF. Read as DNA, the sequence is TGTGCCAGTAGTCTGGAGTTCTATGGCTACACCTTC.